These T cell receptor beta chains were read from a single sample in a study of blood T cells in healthy people across ages. TCRdb processed the 5' RACE reads anew with MiXCR; each CDR3 protein has one entry. The profile shows approximately 580,000 distinct CDR3 sequences, 20% to 30% of them singletons. These sequences were also reported in another study, on T cells of mothers and their children.

Sequences were obtained from blood. These receptor sequences come from a boy between 5 and 17 years old in good health. Each CDR3 is given with its conserved first and last residue. The order of the fields is clone size, J gene, D gene, V gene, CDR3 DNA, CDR3 protein. The D gene is left open where the match is weak. The size entry is marked missing in some rows and otherwise reads once, few, many or a size class.

clone size: once
J gene: TRBJ1-2
D gene: NA
V gene: TRBV6-6
CDR3 DNA: TGTGCCAGCAGTCATAGCTATGGCTACACCTTC
CDR3 protein: CASSHSYGYTF

clone size: NA
J gene: TRBJ1-1
D gene: NA
V gene: TRBV29-1
CDR3 DNA: TGCAGCGTTGAAGATCTGACAGGTGAAGCTTTCTTT
CDR3 protein: CSVEDLTGEAFF

clone size: NA
J gene: TRBJ2-5
D gene: TRBD2
V gene: TRBV24-1
CDR3 DNA: TGTGCCACCAGTGACCCTACTAGCGGGGGGGAGGAGACCCAGTACTTC
CDR3 protein: CATSDPTSGGEETQYF

clone size: NA
J gene: TRBJ2-5
D gene: NA
V gene: TRBV28
CDR3 DNA: TGTGCCAGCGGCGCGAGGGGCGCATCCTTAGTCTTGGAGACCCAGTACTTC
CDR3 protein: CASGARGASLVLETQYF

clone size: many
J gene: TRBJ1-5
D gene: NA
V gene: TRBV6-6
CDR3 DNA: TGTGCCAGCAGAGCATTTAGCAATCAGCCCCAGCATTTT
CDR3 protein: CASRAFSNQPQHF

clone size: NA
J gene: TRBJ2-5
D gene: NA
V gene: TRBV9
CDR3 DNA: TGTGCCAGCAGCGTAGAGGCAGTCCCCCCACAAGAGACCCAGTACTTC
CDR3 protein: CASSVEAVPPQETQYF

clone size: NA
J gene: TRBJ2-7
D gene: NA
V gene: TRBV29-1
CDR3 DNA: TGCAGCGTGGGAGGGACAGAGTCCTCCTACGAGCAGTACTTC
CDR3 protein: CSVGGTESSYEQYF

clone size: few
J gene: TRBJ2-7
D gene: NA
V gene: TRBV7-2
CDR3 DNA: TGTGCCAGCAGCTTAAGACAGGTATCCTACGAGCAGTACTTC
CDR3 protein: CASSLRQVSYEQYF

clone size: few
J gene: TRBJ2-7
D gene: TRBD1
V gene: TRBV6-2/TRBV6-3
CDR3 DNA: TGTGCCAGCACCGTTGACAGGGTAGGCGAGCAGTACTTC
CDR3 protein: CASTVDRVGEQYF

clone size: NA
J gene: TRBJ2-7
D gene: TRBD2
V gene: TRBV6-1
CDR3 DNA: TGTGCCAGCAGTGAAGCGCAACTAGCGGGGGGGCTCGAGCAGTACTTC
CDR3 protein: CASSEAQLAGGLEQYF

clone size: few
J gene: TRBJ2-7
D gene: NA
V gene: TRBV7-2
CDR3 DNA: TGTGCCAGCAGCTTTGAGTTGTCCTACGAGCAGTACTTC
CDR3 protein: CASSFELSYEQYF

clone size: few
J gene: TRBJ2-3
D gene: NA
V gene: TRBV6-1
CDR3 DNA: TGTGCCAGCAGTGAAGCGCGACACCTCACAGATACGCAGTATTTT
CDR3 protein: CASSEARHLTDTQYF

clone size: few
J gene: TRBJ2-1
D gene: NA
V gene: TRBV29-1
CDR3 DNA: TGCAGCGTTGAACAGCAGTTCTTC
CDR3 protein: CSVEQQFF

clone size: many
J gene: TRBJ1-4
D gene: TRBD1
V gene: TRBV10-3
CDR3 DNA: TGTGCCATCAGTGATGGACAGGGGTCTCTCGAAAAACTGTTTTTT
CDR3 protein: CAISDGQGSLEKLFF

clone size: once
J gene: TRBJ2-1
D gene: TRBD1
V gene: TRBV20-1
CDR3 DNA: TGCAGTGCTAGAGGGAGACAGGGCCGTTCCTACAATGAGCAGTTCTTC
CDR3 protein: CSARGRQGRSYNEQFF

clone size: NA
J gene: TRBJ2-1
D gene: TRBD2
V gene: TRBV7-3
CDR3 DNA: TGTGCCAGCAGCTTCCAGGGACTAGCCTACAATGAGCAGTTCTTC
CDR3 protein: CASSFQGLAYNEQFF

clone size: NA
J gene: TRBJ2-1
D gene: NA
V gene: TRBV10-3
CDR3 DNA: TGTGCCATCAGTGAAGGGGGGTCCAGTGAGCAGTTCTTC
CDR3 protein: CAISEGGSSEQFF

clone size: few
J gene: TRBJ2-7
D gene: TRBD1
V gene: TRBV6-5
CDR3 DNA: TGTGCCAGCAGTCCTGGGACAGGGAGCGAGCAGTACTTC
CDR3 protein: CASSPGTGSEQYF

clone size: NA
J gene: TRBJ1-4
D gene: NA
V gene: TRBV7-2
CDR3 DNA: TGTGCCAGCAGCTTAGTGGCAGGGGATAGGGCAACTAATGAAAAACCGTTTTTT
CDR3 protein: CASSLVAGDRATNEKPFF

clone size: NA
J gene: TRBJ2-2
D gene: TRBD1
V gene: TRBV3-1
CDR3 DNA: TGTACCAGCAGCGCCCACCCTGGGACAGGGAAAACAACCGGGGAGCTGTTTTTT
CDR3 protein: CTSSAHPGTGKTTGELFF

clone size: many
J gene: TRBJ2-5
D gene: NA
V gene: TRBV28
CDR3 DNA: TGTGCCAGCCGACGGACAGGACTACAAGAGACCCAGTACTTC
CDR3 protein: CASRRTGLQETQYF

clone size: NA
J gene: TRBJ1-1
D gene: TRBD1
V gene: TRBV7-2
CDR3 DNA: TGTGCCAGCAGCCGTCAGGGGGGCCTTAACCCTGAAGCTTTCTTT
CDR3 protein: CASSRQGGLNPEAFF

clone size: NA
J gene: TRBJ2-1
D gene: TRBD1
V gene: TRBV5-1
CDR3 DNA: TGCGCCAGCAGCGGGGACAGGGGGCTTTCGTACGACAATGAGCAGTTCTTC
CDR3 protein: CASSGDRGLSYDNEQFF

clone size: NA
J gene: TRBJ2-7
D gene: NA
V gene: TRBV20-1
CDR3 DNA: TGCAGTGCGTCATCTCACCTTAGCGGAACCTACGAGCAGTACTTC
CDR3 protein: CSASSHLSGTYEQYF

clone size: NA
J gene: TRBJ2-5
D gene: NA
V gene: TRBV11-2
CDR3 DNA: TGTGCCAGCAGCTTAGTAGGTGCAGGGGCGGTCCAAGAGACCCAGTACTTC
CDR3 protein: CASSLVGAGAVQETQYF

clone size: many
J gene: TRBJ1-2
D gene: NA
V gene: TRBV5-4
CDR3 DNA: TGTGCCAGCAGCGACGGACCCGTTTATGGCTACACCTTC
CDR3 protein: CASSDGPVYGYTF

clone size: many
J gene: TRBJ2-7
D gene: TRBD1
V gene: TRBV7-9
CDR3 DNA: TGTGCCAGCAGCCCCTGGACAGGCCCAAGCTCCTACGAGCAGTACTTC
CDR3 protein: CASSPWTGPSSYEQYF

clone size: NA
J gene: TRBJ1-4
D gene: NA
V gene: TRBV20-1
CDR3 DNA: TGCAGTGCCTACGACCTATTCCGGGCGACTAATGAAAAACTGTTTTTT
CDR3 protein: CSAYDLFRATNEKLFF

clone size: few
J gene: TRBJ1-6
D gene: TRBD1
V gene: TRBV28
CDR3 DNA: TGTGCCAGCAGACCGGGACAGGGCACTTCACCCCTCCACTTT
CDR3 protein: CASRPGQGTSPLHF

clone size: NA
J gene: TRBJ2-7
D gene: TRBD2
V gene: TRBV3-1
CDR3 DNA: TGTGCCAGCAGCCAAGAGCGGGGGGCCCACGAGCAGTACTTC
CDR3 protein: CASSQERGAHEQYF

clone size: few
J gene: TRBJ2-1
D gene: NA
V gene: TRBV19
CDR3 DNA: TGTGCCAGTAGTCTCGAGCGGCGGAGCTCCTACAATGAGCAGTTCTTC
CDR3 protein: CASSLERRSSYNEQFF

clone size: NA
J gene: TRBJ2-1
D gene: TRBD2
V gene: TRBV6-1
CDR3 DNA: TGTGCCAGCAGTGCGGGCCTAGCGGGAACCAATGAGCAGTTCTTC
CDR3 protein: CASSAGLAGTNEQFF

clone size: few
J gene: TRBJ2-5
D gene: NA
V gene: TRBV30
CDR3 DNA: TGTGCCTGGACACAGGGCCCGAGGCAGACCCAGTACTTC
CDR3 protein: CAWTQGPRQTQYF

clone size: NA
J gene: TRBJ2-1
D gene: TRBD2
V gene: TRBV28
CDR3 DNA: TGTGCCACCATACTAGCGGGAGCTGGAAATGAGCAGTTCTTC
CDR3 protein: CATILAGAGNEQFF

clone size: few
J gene: TRBJ1-4
D gene: NA
V gene: TRBV7-6
CDR3 DNA: TGTGCCAGCAGCCACCACCAATCGGAACTGTTTTTT
CDR3 protein: CASSHHQSELFF

clone size: few
J gene: TRBJ2-3
D gene: NA
V gene: TRBV4-1
CDR3 DNA: TGCGCCAGCAGCCAAGTTGGGTGGGGCCAGGGGGATACGCAGTATTTT
CDR3 protein: CASSQVGWGQGDTQYF

clone size: NA
J gene: TRBJ2-6
D gene: TRBD1
V gene: TRBV5-6
CDR3 DNA: TGTGCCAGCAGCGCACCGGGACAGGTTTATACTGGGGCCAACGTCCTGACTTTC
CDR3 protein: CASSAPGQVYTGANVLTF